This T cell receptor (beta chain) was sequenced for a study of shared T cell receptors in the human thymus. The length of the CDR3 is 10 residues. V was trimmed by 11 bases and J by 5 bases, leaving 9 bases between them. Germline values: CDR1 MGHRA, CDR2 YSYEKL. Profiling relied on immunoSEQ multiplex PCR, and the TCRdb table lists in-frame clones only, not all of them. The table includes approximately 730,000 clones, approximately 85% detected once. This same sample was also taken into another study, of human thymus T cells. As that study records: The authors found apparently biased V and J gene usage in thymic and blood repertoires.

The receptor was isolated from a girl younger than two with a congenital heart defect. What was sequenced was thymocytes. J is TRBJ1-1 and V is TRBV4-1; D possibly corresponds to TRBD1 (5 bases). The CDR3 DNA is TGCGCCGCCCGGGGGACTGAAGCTTTCTTT. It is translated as CAARGTEAFF.